Here is one T cell receptor beta chain with its context. The sample comes from a study of blood T cell repertoires in COVID-19. Study-level background: Sites across the United States, Italy and Spain contributed samples from acute and convalescent COVID-19. Nucleic acid was either cDNA or gDNA, and it came from T cells, B-cell-depleted T cells, or PBMCs.

The CDR3 contains 13 residues. V was pared by 4 bases and J by 6 bases, with 12 bases between. Methods used by the authors: Amplification with reference gene primers provided the estimates of nucleated cell counts. Data came from immunoSEQ multiplex PCR; TCRdb stores just in-frame clones and leaves some out. For V, J and clone size, that table is used; D and trimming come from the DNA. The sample has some 150,000 clones; about 85% are singletons. The chain couples TRBV12-3 or TRBV12-4 to TRBJ1-1; TRBD1 is a possible D gene (6 bases). This receptor was obtained from a man aged 40-50 years with acute or convalescent COVID-19. The sample was peripheral blood. In DNA form, the CDR3 reads TGTGCCAGCAGTTACAGGGTAATGGCTGAAGCTTTCTTT. Translating it yields CASSYRVMAEAFF.